The entry that follows covers one T cell receptor beta chain sequence. Its specificity is not known. Some clones are missing from TCRdb's copy, which holds only in-frame ones; the method was immunoSEQ multiplex PCR. The sample holds tens of thousands of clones; 84% are singletons and the top ten take 3.5% to 5%. The record originates from a study of OX40 agonist ivuxolimab in advanced cancers. Turning to the study itself: As their treatment, patients were administered ivuxolimab, an agonistic anti-OX40 (CD134) antibody.

V shed 4 bases, J shed 7 bases, and the junction held 11 bases outside the gene matches. Looked up from germline, CDR1 is SGDLS and CDR2 is YYNGEE. The CDR3 length is 14 residues. Study-wide results and limits: Within 6 weeks, CD4+ and CD8+ blood T cells expanded clonally at 0.1 to 3.0 mg/kg.

The source is an adult with an advanced solid tumor such as melanoma, head and neck, liver or kidney cancer. The sample consisted of CD4+ or CD8+ T cells sorted from blood, taken in a trial of the OX40 agonist ivuxolimab. V and J are TRBV9 and TRBJ2-7, with TRBD2 identical over 7 bases. The CDR3 spells CASSPQTSSEEQYF. The DNA for the CDR3 is TGTGCCAGCAGCCCACAGACTAGCTCGGAAGAGCAGTACTTC.